Below are 18 T cell receptor beta chains sequenced from a single sample in a study of T cell changes during pregnancy in multiple sclerosis. Data came from immunoSEQ multiplex PCR; TCRdb stores just in-frame clones and leaves some out. Among around 12,000 clones, around 83% were seen once, and the ten largest hold approximately 15%. Material: CD8+ T cells from peripheral blood mononuclear cells, obtained in the second trimester of pregnancy. The receptors come from a female donor in good health, enrolled as a control in a pregnancy study.

Notes on this clone: Germline is not matched at one junction end, which may reflect a read error. The J gene is TRBJ2-7, the V gene TRBV7-7, with a tentative D call TRBD1 (6 bases). The CDR3 is 15 amino acids. Germline V gene sequence: CDR1 SSHAT, CDR2 FNYEAQ (reference sequence). The CDR3 reads CASSPGPGAGYEQYF. CDR3 nucleotide sequence: TGTGCTAGCAGCCCGGGGCCAGGGGCGGGCTACGAGCAGTACTTC.

The chain recombines TRBV9 with TRBJ2-5; 10 bases fit TRBD2. The CDR3 loop spans 15 amino acids. The germline V gene has CDR1 SGDLS and CDR2 YYNGEE. The junction had 5 bases not matched to a gene; V was cut back by 1 base and J by 5 bases. For the CDR3, the DNA is TGTGCCAGCAGCGTAAGCGGGGGGGCCGTGGAGACCCAGTACTTC. It specifies CASSVSGGAVETQYF.

This clone was detected once. The V call is TRBV6-5, the J call TRBJ2-7; TRBD1 matches 9 bases. V was pared by 0 bases and J by 4 bases, with 7 bases of the junction left unmatched. Germline V gene data show CDR1 as MNHEY and CDR2 as SVGAGI. This CDR3 comprises 16 residues. CDR3 loop: CASSYSSRQGVYEQYF. The CDR3 nucleotides are TGTGCCAGCAGTTACTCGTCGCGACAGGGGGTATACGAGCAGTACTTC.

This rearrangement joins TRBV4-1 to TRBJ2-7; D is possibly TRBD1 (5 bases). The CDR3 has 15 amino acids. Trimming left V 1 base short and J 3 bases short, with 13 bases between. The germline V gene encodes CDR1 MGHRA and CDR2 YSYEKL. CDR3 residues: CASSQGSGLSYEQYF. The DNA for the CDR3 is TGCGCCAGCAGCCAAGGATCAGGGCTTAGCTACGAGCAGTACTTC.

The J gene is TRBJ1-1, the V gene TRBV19, with TRBD1 identical over 9 bases. After removal of 3 bases from V and 7 bases from J, the junction contained 9 bases not matched to a gene. CDR3 length: 15 residues. CDR1 and CDR2 (germline): LNHDA, SQIVND (reference sequence). CDR3 sequence reads: CASSISGQGTFEAFF. Here the CDR3 DNA reads TGTGCCAGTAGTATCTCGGGACAGGGAACCTTTGAAGCTTTCTTT.

V usage is TRBV7-9 and J usage is TRBJ2-3; 7 positions match TRBD2. Trimming cost V 5 bases and J 4 bases; bases outside gene matches: 3. Per the germline V gene, CDR1 is SEHNR and CDR2 is FQNEAQ (reference sequence). This CDR3 has 13 residues. The CDR3 DNA is TGTGCCAGCAGCCACCTAGCGGCAGATACGCAGTATTTT. Translated: CASSHLAADTQYF.

To note about this clone: A junction boundary mismatches the germline segment, possibly from a read error. The J gene is TRBJ2-3, the V gene TRBV7-7, with 14 bases fitting TRBD2. CDR1 and CDR2 from the germline V gene are SSHAT and FNYEAQ (reference sequence). This CDR3 contains 16 residues. CDR3: CASSFGTSGGTDTQYF. CDR3 nucleotides: TGTGCTAGCAGCTTCGGGACTAGCGGGGGTACAGATACGCAGTATTTT.

The chain couples TRBV4-1 to TRBJ2-1; 10 nucleotides agree with TRBD2. The germline V gene encodes CDR1 MGHRA and CDR2 YSYEKL. The V and J ends lost 0 bases and 1 base, in that order; junction bases with no gene match: 0. The CDR3 extends over 16 amino acids. The CDR3 coding sequence is TGCGCCAGCAGCCAAGAACTAGCGGGATCCTACAATGAGCAGTTCTTC. Translating gives CASSQELAGSYNEQFF.

The rearrangement uses TRBV27 and TRBJ1-2, with D possibly being TRBD1 (6 bases). The germline V gene has CDR1 MNHEY and CDR2 SMNVEV (reference sequence). V was clipped by 5 bases and J by 7 bases, with 17 bases between them. The CDR3 totals 14 residues. The CDR3 region is CASSTTLKQGGYTF. The CDR3 DNA follows: TGTGCCAGCAGTACCACCCTAAAACAGGGTGGCTACACCTTC.

The rearrangement uses TRBV29-1 and TRBJ2-7; 7 bases match TRBD2. The CDR3 runs 14 residues. The ends lost 7 bases at V and 0 bases at J; junction bases unmatched: 9. Germline-derived CDR1 and CDR2 are SQVTM and ANQGSEA. The CDR3 loop is CSALTTSSSYEQYF. Written as DNA, the CDR3 is TGCAGCGCCCTAACGACTAGCAGCTCCTACGAGCAGTACTTC.

This clone was observed a single time. The chain recombines TRBV7-2 with TRBJ1-2, with TRBD1 matching over 8 bases. CDR1 is SGHTA and CDR2 is FQGNSA in the germline V gene. Germline trimming cut 8 bases from V and 4 bases from J; bases unmatched to any gene: 12. CDR3 size: 15 residues. The CDR3 nucleotides are TGTGCCAGCCCAACCCCGACAGGGGCCAGCTATGGCTACACCTTC. Encoded protein: CASPTPTGASYGYTF.

This clone came up once. DNA for the CDR3: TGTGCCAGCAGCAAGTTGACAGGGATCCTGCAGCCCCAGCATTTT. Protein product: CASSKLTGILQPQHF. This chain uses TRBV5-6 with TRBJ1-5, with TRBD1 identical over 7 bases. The CDR3 length is 15 residues. The germline CDR1 and CDR2 sequences are SGHDT and YYEEEE. V dropped 4 bases and J dropped 7; count of bases not matched to a gene: 11.

The chain is built from TRBV7-9 and TRBJ1-2; D might be TRBD1 (6 bases). CDR1 is SEHNR and CDR2 is FQNEAQ in the germline V gene (reference sequence). This CDR3 contains 16 residues. The germline V and J ends were trimmed by 3 bases and 3 bases, with 17 bases remaining between them. As DNA, the CDR3 is TGTGCCAGCAGCTTTCTCCCCGGGACACACGACTATGGCTACACCTTC. It translates to CASSFLPGTHDYGYTF.

In its sample, this clone was seen once. This chain connects TRBV15 to TRBJ1-4; 7 nucleotides align to TRBD1. V lost 1 base, J lost 0 bases, and 20 bases stayed unmatched. Germline V gene lookup returns CDR1 LNHNV and CDR2 YYDKDF (reference sequence). The CDR3 spans 22 residues. DNA for the CDR3: TGTGCCACCAGCAGAGTCGCCAAAAGACAGGGTCAAAAGTACGCAACTAATGAAAAACTGTTTTTT. Protein: CATSRVAKRQGQKYATNEKLFF.

This clone has just a few counts. J is TRBJ1-1 and V is TRBV30; 7 bases agree with TRBD1. V lost 1 base to trimming and J lost 4 bases; unmatched junction nucleotides: 0. The CDR3 length is 12 residues. CDR1 GTSNPN and CDR2 SVGIG come from the germline V gene (reference sequence). The CDR3 DNA is TGTGCCTGGAGTGCAGGGGGCACTGAAGCTTTCTTT. This translates into CAWSAGGTEAFF.

This chain links TRBV19 with TRBJ2-5; no clear D. The CDR3 length is 13 residues. Trimming took off 0 bases at V and 3 bases at J, with 5 bases between the two ends. CDR1 is LNHDA, CDR2 SQIVND, per germline (reference sequence). The CDR3 spells CASSIDLEETQYF. The CDR3 nucleotides are TGTGCCAGTAGTATAGATTTAGAAGAGACCCAGTACTTC. Looking up the rest from reference TRBV19 and TRBJ2-5 gives the full variable domain: DGGITQSPKYLFRKEGQNVTLSCEQNLNHDAMYWYRQDPGQGLRLIYYSQIVNDFQKGDIAEGYSVSREKKESFPLTVTSAQKNPTAFYLCASSIDLEETQYFGPGTRLLVL.

DNA for the CDR3: TGTGCCAGCAGCCCCCGGGACAGGGAAGTTGGGTCCTACGAGCAGTACTTC. It is translated as CASSPRDREVGSYEQYF. The chain couples TRBV9 to TRBJ2-7; 9 nucleotides align to TRBD1. The germline gives CDR1 SGDLS, CDR2 YYNGEE. Germline trimming cut 4 bases from V and 1 base from J; bases unmatched to any gene: 12. CDR3 size: 17 residues. The entire variable domain, with the rest obtained from reference TRBV9 and TRBJ2-7, is as follows: DSGVTQTPKHLITATGQRVTLRCSPRSGDLSVYWYQQSLDQGLQFLIQYYNGEERAKGNILERFSAQQFPDLHSELNLSSLELGDSALYFCASSPRDREVGSYEQYFGPGTRLTVT.

The rearrangement links TRBV6-4 to TRBJ2-7, with a possible D match to TRBD1 (6 bases). V dropped 5 bases and J dropped 5 bases, with 22 bases sitting between them. The CDR3 has 16 amino acids. Germline assignment: CDR1 MRHNA and CDR2 SNTAGT. CDR3 DNA: TGTGCCAGCAGTCCGACAGGAGCCGACGGGACCGACGAGCAGTACTTC. Its protein is CASSPTGADGTDEQYF.